The next 16 T cell receptor beta chains were all read from a single sample in a study of T cell changes during pregnancy in multiple sclerosis. Libraries were prepared by immunoSEQ multiplex PCR; TCRdb keeps only in-frame clonotypes and omits some of them. The data contain approximately 90,000 clones, 91% of them singletons. This specimen was peripheral blood, taken in the first trimester of pregnancy. The receptors originated from a female donor with multiple sclerosis, enrolled in a pregnancy study.

The CDR3 here is CASSRTGADQPQHF. CDR3 in DNA: TGTGCCAGCAGCCGCACGGGAGCGGATCAGCCCCAGCATTTT. This chain connects TRBV6-5 to TRBJ1-5; D gene uncertain. The CDR3 is made up of 14 amino acids. Looked up from germline, CDR1 is MNHEY and CDR2 is SVGAGI. V was trimmed by 6 bases and J by 5 bases, leaving 14 bases between them.

This sequence joins TRBV7-2 and TRBJ2-7; the match to TRBD1 covers 8 bases. The CDR3 is 15 amino acids. Germline V gene sequence: CDR1 SGHTA, CDR2 FQGNSA. Trimming removed 5 bases from V and 4 bases from J; junction bases left unmatched: 10. The CDR3 DNA reads TGTGCCAGCAGCCAGGGGGCTGCCCCAGTGTACGAGCAGTACTTC. Translated: CASSQGAAPVYEQYF.

The J gene is TRBJ2-3, the V gene TRBV6-6, with 8 bases fitting TRBD2. Losses at the gene ends were 6 bases for V and 5 bases for J; bases not matched to a gene: 7. The CDR3 has 14 residues. Germline values: CDR1 MNHNY, CDR2 SVGAGI (reference sequence). CDR3 residues: CASSERTSQDTQYF. The CDR3 DNA sequence: TGTGCCAGCAGCGAACGGACTAGCCAAGATACGCAGTATTTT.

The rearrangement joins TRBV6-6 to TRBJ1-4; no reliable D call. In germline, CDR1 is MNHNY, CDR2 SVGAGI (reference sequence). The V end was cut by 2 bases, the J end by 6 bases, with 7 bases between. The length of the CDR3 is 13 residues. The chain's CDR3 is CASSYEADEKLFF. The CDR3 nucleotides read TGTGCCAGCAGTTACGAGGCAGATGAAAAACTGTTTTTT.

V is TRBV27 and J is TRBJ2-1, with 11 bases aligning to TRBD2. The CDR3 is 15 amino acids. CDR1 and CDR2 from the germline V gene are MNHEY and SMNVEV (reference sequence). V dropped 5 bases and J dropped 6; count of bases not matched to a gene: 6. CDR3 protein: CASSISGRVGNEQFF. As DNA, the CDR3 is TGTGCCAGCAGTATTAGCGGGAGGGTGGGCAATGAGCAGTTCTTC.

The V gene is TRBV28, the J gene TRBJ2-7, with 7 bases identical to TRBD1. Per the germline V gene, CDR1 is MDHEN and CDR2 is SYDVKM. The CDR3 loop spans 14 amino acids. Trimming at V came to 7 bases and at J to 4 bases, leaving 10 bases not matched to a gene. The CDR3 here is CASITLGQSYEQYF. CDR3 DNA: TGTGCCAGCATCACCTTGGGACAGTCTTACGAGCAGTACTTC.

The CDR3 sequence: CASSISQGASGNTIYF. The CDR3 nucleotides are TGTGCCAGTAGTATATCACAGGGGGCGTCTGGAAACACCATATATTTT. This chain links TRBV19 with TRBJ1-3, with TRBD1 identical over 9 bases. Per the germline V gene, CDR1 is LNHDA and CDR2 is SQIVND (reference sequence). The junction had 3 bases not matched to a gene; V was cut back by 2 bases and J by 1 base. The CDR3 runs to 16 residues.

The genes are TRBV7-3 and TRBJ2-7; weak D call: TRBD2 (6 bases). The CDR3 is 13 amino acids. Per germline, CDR1 SGHTA and CDR2 FQGTGA. CDR3 sequence: CANPMRDPYEQYF. CDR3 coding DNA: TGTGCTAACCCGATGCGGGACCCCTACGAGCAGTACTTC.

The chain uses TRBV25-1 and TRBJ2-1, with D unresolved. This CDR3 region has 12 residues. Germline V CDR1 and CDR2: MGHDK, SYGVNS. Trimming removed 1 base from V and 7 bases from J, with 5 bases in between. The CDR3 region is CASSESINEQFF. The CDR3 coding sequence is TGTGCCAGCAGTGAATCTATAAATGAGCAGTTCTTC.

The chain combines TRBV4-2 with TRBJ2-5; TRBD2 agrees at 8 bases. CDR1 and CDR2 from the germline V gene are LGHNA and YNFKEQ. Losses at the gene ends were 4 bases for V and 2 bases for J; bases not matched to a gene: 12. This CDR3 comprises 17 residues. The CDR3 spells CASSLQAEASGQETQYF. The CDR3 DNA sequence: TGTGCCAGCAGCCTACAGGCCGAGGCTAGCGGGCAAGAGACCCAGTACTTC.

V is TRBV27 and J is TRBJ1-2; D remains ambiguous. CDR1 and CDR2 from the germline V gene are MNHEY and SMNVEV (reference sequence). V lost 5 bases to trimming and J lost 1 base, with 11 bases between them. This CDR3 comprises 14 residues. This CDR3 reads CASSRAGVNYGYTF. As DNA, the CDR3 is TGTGCCAGCAGTCGGGCGGGTGTTAACTATGGCTACACCTTC.

V usage is TRBV5-6 and J usage is TRBJ1-4; TRBD1 matches at 8 bases. CDR3 length equals 17 residues. Germline lookup yields CDR1 SGHDT and CDR2 YYEEEE. Losses at the gene ends were 0 bases for V and 2 bases for J; bases not matched to a gene: 6. CDR3 DNA sequence: TGTGCCAGCAGCTTGGTTGGACAGGGTCAGACTAATGAAAAACTGTTTTTT. The encoded protein is CASSLVGQGQTNEKLFF.

The chain recombines TRBV10-3 with TRBJ1-1; D may be TRBD1 (6 bases). This CDR3 has 14 amino acids. CDR1 is ENHRY and CDR2 is SYGVKD in the germline V gene. With 3 bases removed from V and 5 bases from J, the gap between germline ends came to 13 bases. This CDR3 is CAISDPGTTTEAFF. The CDR3 nucleotides read TGTGCCATCAGTGATCCCGGGACAACGACTGAAGCTTTCTTT.

The CDR3 sequence is CASSYLAGRSNEQFF. The CDR3 DNA follows: TGTGCCAGCAGTTACCTAGCGGGGAGAAGCAATGAGCAGTTCTTC. The rearrangement joins TRBV5-6 to TRBJ2-1, with 9 positions matching TRBD2. Germline V gene lookup returns CDR1 SGHDT and CDR2 YYEEEE. The CDR3 consists of 15 residues. Losses at the gene ends were 5 bases for V and 6 bases for J; bases not matched to a gene: 9.

The CDR3 reads CASSVSGTQPQETQYF. The CDR3 coding sequence is TGTGCCAGCAGCGTATCCGGGACTCAACCCCAAGAGACCCAGTACTTC. The rearrangement uses TRBV9 and TRBJ2-5; possible D gene TRBD2, 6 bases. This CDR3 is built from 16 residues. CDR1 and CDR2 from the germline V gene are SGDLS and YYNGEE. Deletions cut 1 base from V and 1 base from J, with 14 bases between.

The chain employs TRBV14 and TRBJ2-7; TRBD1 aligns across 9 bases. J gave up 4 bases and V 4 bases, and 5 bases lay outside the gene matches. This CDR3 contains 14 residues. Germline V CDR1 and CDR2: SGHDN, FVKESK. The CDR3 spells CASSPGTGIYEQYF. In DNA, the CDR3 is TGTGCCAGCAGCCCCGGGACAGGGATTTACGAGCAGTACTTC.